The TCR beta chain described here comes from a study of vaccination effects on CD4 cells after COVID-19. Study results and limitations: Marked clonal contraction of infection- and vaccine-induced clones was seen late after vaccination.

TCRdb's copy holds only in-frame clones and misses some; the assay was immunoSEQ multiplex PCR. Among roughly 53,000 clones, roughly 79% were seen once, and the ten largest hold around 5.5%. With the ViraFEST assay, the study expanded antigen-specific CD4+ T cells using viral peptide pools, then sequenced them. Once cultured for 10 days, the cells underwent separation to obtain CD4+ T cells. Nucleocapsid antibody tests were negative, and the vaccine recipients had no prior SARS-CoV-2 infection. Cultivation was performed at around 2 million PBMC per well with around 9.3 IU/ml IL-2 and roughly 9.3 ug/ml peptides added. This clone was detected once. As yet, its antigen is unknown. This sequence originates from a human donor who received a COVID-19 vaccine. The material was CD4+ T cells from PBMCs cultured with HCoV-OC43 spike peptides, obtained before COVID-19 vaccination. The subset was: HCoV-OC43 spike overlapping peptide pool stimulation.

The CDR3 loop is CASSGGRLETQYF. In DNA, the CDR3 is TGTGCCAGCAGTGGGGGGCGTCTAGAGACCCAGTACTTC. The chain has TRBV2 and TRBJ2-5, with a tentative D call TRBD1 (6 bases). Germline V CDR1 and CDR2: SNHLY, FYNNEI. The V and J ends lost 4 bases and 4 bases respectively, with 10 bases between them. The CDR3 length is 13 residues.